This record concerns one T cell receptor (beta chain) sequence. No antigen is known for it. Per-base qualities were not stored, and no clone one base away is much larger. The collaborating institutions used their own protocols to collect whole blood in K2EDTA tubes. For TCRbeta analysis, collaborator samples were shipped as frozen whole blood, as isolated PBMCs, or as DNA extracted from either sample type. The immunoSEQ Assay, a bias-controlled multiplex PCR, was used to amplify TCRbeta CDR3 regions from genomic DNA. The authors' pipeline ran thus. The number of nucleated cells in each sample was estimated from the amplification of reference gene primers within the assay. To quantify the absolute abundance of each unique TCRbeta CDR3 rearrangement, sequence reads were collapsed and filtered. Productive Simpson clonality was computed per sample as the square root of Simpson's diversity index over productive rearrangements. TCRdb mirrors the immuneACCESS table, restricted to in-frame sequences. Some clones are absent from its copies; in checked studies, under half trace to an unresolved V gene, and the reason for the others is unknown. Clonal size and the V and J genes are those of that table, whereas D and trimming came from the DNA. This sample has about 360,000 clones in its table, and over 70% of those were observed once. Together, the top ten hold 2.5% to 3% of the sample.

This sample is part of a study of blood T cell repertoires in COVID-19 (dated by TCRdb to 2020 to 2021). For the study in its entirety: Collaborator samples came from the United States, Italy and Spain and covered acute and convalescent phases of COVID-19. Where HLA class I and class II types were available, the types were taken from metadata supplied by the sample provider, not from assay-based typing. The repertoires were released in a freely available public database meant as a resource for research on the immune response to SARS-CoV-2. The dataset comprised deeply sampled blood TCRbeta repertoires from subjects exposed to, actively infected with, or recovered from COVID-19. Sample metadata almost always included a de-identified subject ID, COVID-19 status, age in years and sex. The material from the prospective study consisted of cDNA or gDNA derived from T cells, B-cell-depleted T cells, or PBMCs. Samples came from the ongoing ImmuneRACE study (first 160 participants) plus 1,254 subjects from 6 global collaborators.

CDR1 GTSNPN and CDR2 SVGIG are derived from the germline V gene (reference sequence). At the junction V is shortened by 2 bases and J by 3 bases; bases outside the gene matches: 11. The CDR3 runs 16 amino acids, cysteine and phenylalanine included. Only CDR3 DNA is held: 48 bases, read in frame from base 1. What the study reported, not specific to this receptor: The quantity of clinical and demographic metadata differed by source and by participant and was supplied without curation.

The sequenced sample consisted of peripheral blood. This sequence was found in a young man with active or convalescent COVID-19. This receptor chain uses TRBV30 and TRBJ2-7, and 9 bases in between align with TRBD2. The bases are TGTGCCTGGAGTCGTCCACTAGCGGGCCGCGTCTACGAGCAGTACTTC. Its protein is CAWSRPLAGRVYEQYF.